The sequence of this T cell receptor beta chain was determined in a study of cytomegalovirus exposure and HLA in healthy donors. Whole-study findings and limits: An apparent linkage of common viral pathogens to several of the most significant clusters emerged in a later analysis. The listing of roughly 160 TCR beta chains classed them as cytomegalovirus-associated. Equally common other TCR beta chains were less clonally expanded than HLA-associated ones, a later analysis found. A previous analysis found most TCR beta V segments productive roughly 87% or roughly 30% of the time.

Note on this clone: Its target is not known.

Primers for the PCR totalled 60 Vbeta and 13 Jbeta. Only in-frame clones appear in the TCRdb table, and some are missing; sequencing was by immunoSEQ multiplex PCR. The sample includes approximately 170,000 clones, around 68% seen only once; the top ten take approximately 2.8%. Per the germline V gene, CDR1 is MDHEN and CDR2 is SYDVKM. Trimming removed 2 bases from V and 5 bases from J, with 13 bases in between. The CDR3 is 14 amino acids. J is TRBJ2-7 and V is TRBV28, with TRBD1 as a possible D gene (5 bases). Sequences were obtained from PBMCs. The receptor was isolated from a middle-aged woman in good health and CMV-seropositive. The CDR3 is CASSLGIRENEQYF. CDR3 sequence (DNA): TGTGCCAGCAGTTTAGGGATCAGGGAAAACGAGCAGTACTTC.